A single sample is the source of the 6 T cell receptor beta chains below, sequenced in a study of tumor-infiltrating lymphocytes in primary liver carcinoma. Co-extraction of both nucleic acids (RNA and DNA) used roughly 18-32 mg of unsorted bulk tissue. TCR beta cDNA was reverse-transcribed from around 0.55 ug of total RNA. The reaction used a constant-region primer and ProtoScript II reverse transcriptase. Construction of TCR beta libraries relied on three successive nested multiplex PCR rounds employing slightly modified ARM-PCR. TRBV1-TRBV30 forward primers and a C-beta reverse primer were used in the first two PCR rounds, which each ran for about 10 cycles. TCRdb fed the multiplex PCR reads into MiXCR, producing one record per CDR3 protein. The profile shows 100,000 to 150,000 distinct CDR3 sequences, 64% of them singletons. The sequencing input was liver tumor tissue from sampling region 3. Subset noted: tumor region T3, left-lateral pole. The receptor source for this set is a woman aged 55-70 years with primary liver carcinoma and hepatitis B virus infection.

Notes on this clonotype: A much larger clone lies one base from this, so it may be a read error. V is TRBV5-1 and J is TRBJ1-2; weak D call: TRBD1 (5 bases). CDR3 length equals 15 residues. Trimming left V 4 bases short and J 4 bases short, with 17 bases between. The germline CDR1 and CDR2 sequences are SGHRS and YFSETQ. The CDR3 DNA reads as TGCGCCAGCAGCCCGGGGGTCTCACAAGCCTATGGCTACACCTTC. Protein: CASSPGVSQAYGYTF.

To note about this clonotype: The conserved phenylalanine or tryptophan is not found at the CDR3 terminus, so this likely reflects a read error. V and J are TRBV24-1 and TRBJ2-3, with 7 bases fitting TRBD2. This CDR3 comprises 14 residues. The germline gives CDR1 KGHDR, CDR2 SFDVKD. CDR3 coding DNA: TGCGCCGCCAGTGATAGCGGGAGCACAGATACGCAGTATTGT. The encoded protein is CAASDSGSTDTQYC.

The chain uses TRBV2 and TRBJ1-3; D is uncertain. V was clipped by 5 bases and J by 0 bases, with 14 bases between them. The V gene's germline CDR1 is SNHLY and CDR2 FYNNEI. This CDR3 region has 16 residues. The chain's CDR3 is CASSPSRPGSGNTIYF. CDR3 DNA: TGTGCCAGCAGTCCCTCGCGACCCGGCTCTGGAAACACCATATATTTT.

V gene TRBV11-2 combines with J gene TRBJ2-6; a weak D match, TRBD2 (5 bases). This CDR3 contains 15 residues. Trimming took off 8 bases at V and 4 bases at J, with 15 bases between the two ends. Looked up from germline, CDR1 is SGHAT and CDR2 is FQNNGV. The CDR3 reads CASYLGGAGANVLTF. As DNA, the CDR3 is TGTGCCAGCTACTTAGGAGGCGCAGGGGCCAACGTCCTGACTTTC.

Comments on this clonotype: An end of the junction differs from the germline gene, which may be a read error. The V call is TRBV11-2, the J call TRBJ2-7; no firm D call. This CDR3 has 12 residues. The germline gives CDR1 SGHAT, CDR2 FQNNGV. CDR3 bases: TGTGCCAGCAGCTTGAGGCTGGGCGAGCAGTATTTC. Translated, it gives CASSLRLGEQYF.

In the case of this clonotype: Germline is not matched at one junction end, which may reflect a read error. In DNA form, the CDR3 reads TGTGCCAGCAGCTTGGGCAGAGAGACGCGCGAGCACTACTTC. Protein sequence: CASSLGRETREHYF. This chain uses TRBV11-3 with TRBJ2-7; no clear D. Germline lookup yields CDR1 SGHNT and CDR2 YENEEA. This CDR3 has 14 amino acids. Looking up the rest from reference TRBV11-3 and TRBJ2-7 gives the full variable domain: EAGVVQSPRYKIIEKKQPVAFWCNPISGHNTLYWYLQNLGQGPELLIRYENEEAVDDSQLPKDRFSAERLKGVDSTLKIQPAELGDSAVYLCASSLGRETREHYFGPGTRLTVT.